The next 2 T cell receptor beta chains were all read from a single sample in a study of blood T cell repertoires in COVID-19. The data were produced by immunoSEQ multiplex PCR, yet TCRdb's version contains in-frame clones alone and is incomplete. The sample records around 290,000 clones, 75% to 90% being singletons. What was sequenced was peripheral blood. Receptors originate from a man aged 35 to 55 with acute or convalescent COVID-19.

This clone was seen a few times. This rearrangement joins TRBV29-1 to TRBJ2-1; 10 nucleotides line up with TRBD2. Germline V CDR1 and CDR2: SQVTM, ANQGSEA. The CDR3 extends over 14 amino acids. Unmatched junction bases numbered 3, after V lost 7 bases and J lost 0 bases. The CDR3 is CSAASGGSYNEQFF. CDR3 DNA sequence: TGCAGCGCCGCTAGCGGGGGCTCCTACAATGAGCAGTTCTTC.

This clone occurred once. The rearrangement uses TRBV10-3 and TRBJ2-1, with D perhaps matching TRBD1 (5 bases). Germline CDR1 is ENHRY and CDR2 is SYGVKD. The CDR3 consists of 15 residues. V was clipped by 6 bases and J by 4 bases, with 16 bases between them. As DNA, the CDR3 is TGTGCCATCAGCGAACGGACACAATTATACAATGAGCAGTTCTTC. Translation: CAISERTQLYNEQFF.